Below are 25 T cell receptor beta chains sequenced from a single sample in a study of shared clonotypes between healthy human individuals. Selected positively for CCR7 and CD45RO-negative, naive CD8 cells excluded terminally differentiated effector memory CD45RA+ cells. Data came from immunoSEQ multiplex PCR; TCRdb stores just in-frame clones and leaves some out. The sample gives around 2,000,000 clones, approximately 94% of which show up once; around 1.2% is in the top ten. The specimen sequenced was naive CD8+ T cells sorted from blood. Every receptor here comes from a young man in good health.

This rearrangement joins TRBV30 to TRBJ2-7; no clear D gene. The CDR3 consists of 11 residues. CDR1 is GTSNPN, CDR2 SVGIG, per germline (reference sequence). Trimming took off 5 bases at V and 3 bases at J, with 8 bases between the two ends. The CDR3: CAWEVGYEQYF. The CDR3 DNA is TGTGCCTGGGAGGTGGGCTACGAGCAGTACTTC.

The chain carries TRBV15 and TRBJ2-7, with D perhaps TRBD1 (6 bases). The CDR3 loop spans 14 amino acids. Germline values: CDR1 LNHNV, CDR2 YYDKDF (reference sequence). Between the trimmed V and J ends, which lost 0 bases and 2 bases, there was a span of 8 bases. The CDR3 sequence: CATSREGGTYEQYF. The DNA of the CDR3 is TGTGCCACCAGCAGAGAAGGGGGTACCTACGAGCAGTACTTC.

This chain's CDR3 is CASSLGGSADTQYF. The CDR3 DNA reads as TGTGCCAGCAGTCTGGGGGGGAGCGCAGATACGCAGTATTTT. The rearrangement joins TRBV11-2 to TRBJ2-3, with 7 bases fitting TRBD2. The germline V gene encodes CDR1 SGHAT and CDR2 FQNNGV. The CDR3 extends over 14 amino acids. Trimming took 6 bases from V and 4 from J; bases not matched to a gene: 7.

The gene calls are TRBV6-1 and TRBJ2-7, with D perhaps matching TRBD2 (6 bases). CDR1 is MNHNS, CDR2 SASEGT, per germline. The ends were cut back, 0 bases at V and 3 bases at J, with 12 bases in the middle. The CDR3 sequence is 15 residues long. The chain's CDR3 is CASSEAPGVLYEQYF. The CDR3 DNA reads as TGTGCCAGCAGTGAAGCGCCGGGGGTTCTCTACGAGCAGTACTTC.

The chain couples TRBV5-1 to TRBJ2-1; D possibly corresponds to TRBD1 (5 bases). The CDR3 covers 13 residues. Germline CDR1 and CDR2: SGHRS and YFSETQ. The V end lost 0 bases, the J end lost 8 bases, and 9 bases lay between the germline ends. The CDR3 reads CASSLAGYDEQFF. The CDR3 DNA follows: TGCGCCAGCAGCTTGGCAGGGTACGATGAGCAGTTCTTC.

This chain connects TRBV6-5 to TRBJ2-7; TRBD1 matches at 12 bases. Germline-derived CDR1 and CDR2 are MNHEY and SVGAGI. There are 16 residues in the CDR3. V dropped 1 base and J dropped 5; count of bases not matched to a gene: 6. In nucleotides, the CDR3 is TGTGCCAGCAGTTACTTAGGGACAGGGGGCATCAACGAGCAGTACTTC. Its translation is CASSYLGTGGINEQYF.

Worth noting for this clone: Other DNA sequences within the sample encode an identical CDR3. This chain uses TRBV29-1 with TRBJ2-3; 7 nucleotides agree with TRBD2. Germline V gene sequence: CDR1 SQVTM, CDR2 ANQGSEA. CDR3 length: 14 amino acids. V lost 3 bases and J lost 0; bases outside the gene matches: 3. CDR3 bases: TGCAGCGTTGATCTAGCGGCTAGCACAGATACGCAGTATTTT. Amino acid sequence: CSVDLAASTDTQYF.

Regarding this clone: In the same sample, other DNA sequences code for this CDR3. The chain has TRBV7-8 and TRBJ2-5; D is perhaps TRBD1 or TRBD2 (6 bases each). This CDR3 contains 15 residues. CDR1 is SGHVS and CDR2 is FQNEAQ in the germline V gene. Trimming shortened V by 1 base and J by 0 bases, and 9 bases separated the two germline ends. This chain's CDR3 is CASSLGGGYQETQYF. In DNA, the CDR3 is TGTGCCAGCAGCTTAGGAGGGGGGTACCAAGAGACCCAGTACTTC.

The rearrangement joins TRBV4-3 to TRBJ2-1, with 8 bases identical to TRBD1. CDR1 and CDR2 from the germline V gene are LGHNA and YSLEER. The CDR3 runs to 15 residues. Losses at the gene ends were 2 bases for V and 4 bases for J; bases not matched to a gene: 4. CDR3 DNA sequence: TGCGCCAGCAGCCAAAACCAGGGGGCATACAATGAGCAGTTCTTC. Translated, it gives CASSQNQGAYNEQFF.

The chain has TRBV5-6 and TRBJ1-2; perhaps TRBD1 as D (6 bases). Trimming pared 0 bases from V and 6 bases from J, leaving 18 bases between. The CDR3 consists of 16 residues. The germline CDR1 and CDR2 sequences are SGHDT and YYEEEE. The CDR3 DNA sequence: TGTGCCAGCAGCTTGGAACAGGGAGGAGAAAGTAATGGCTACACCTTC. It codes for CASSLEQGGESNGYTF.

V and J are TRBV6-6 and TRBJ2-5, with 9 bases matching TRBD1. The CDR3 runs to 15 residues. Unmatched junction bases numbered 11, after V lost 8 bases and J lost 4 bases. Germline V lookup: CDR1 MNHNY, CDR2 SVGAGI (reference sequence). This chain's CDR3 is CASCFSGQGRETQYF. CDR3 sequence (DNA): TGTGCCAGCTGCTTTTCGGGACAGGGTAGAGAGACCCAGTACTTC.

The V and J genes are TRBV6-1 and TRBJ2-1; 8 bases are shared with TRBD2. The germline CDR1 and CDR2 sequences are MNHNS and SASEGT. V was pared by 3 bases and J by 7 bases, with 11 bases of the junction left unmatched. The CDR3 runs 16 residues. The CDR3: CASSEGYRGGQNEQFF. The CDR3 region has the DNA TGTGCCAGCAGTGAGGGCTATCGGGGGGGCCAGAATGAGCAGTTCTTC.

The DNA for the CDR3 is TGCGCCAGCAGCCATGTTCCACTAGCTACCTTACGGTACGAGCAGTACTTC. It is translated as CASSHVPLATLRYEQYF. The V and J genes are TRBV4-3 and TRBJ2-7, with D tentatively TRBD2 (6 bases). From germline, CDR1 is LGHNA and CDR2 YSLEER. This CDR3 spans 17 amino acids. The V end lost 3 bases, the J end lost 4 bases, and 22 bases lay between the germline ends.

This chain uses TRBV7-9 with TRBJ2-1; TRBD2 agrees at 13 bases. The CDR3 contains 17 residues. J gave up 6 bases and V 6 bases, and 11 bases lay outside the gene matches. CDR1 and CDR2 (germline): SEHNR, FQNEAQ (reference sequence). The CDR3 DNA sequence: TGTGCCAGCAGAATTACTAGCGGGAGGGAAAACAGCAATGAGCAGTTCTTC. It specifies CASRITSGRENSNEQFF.

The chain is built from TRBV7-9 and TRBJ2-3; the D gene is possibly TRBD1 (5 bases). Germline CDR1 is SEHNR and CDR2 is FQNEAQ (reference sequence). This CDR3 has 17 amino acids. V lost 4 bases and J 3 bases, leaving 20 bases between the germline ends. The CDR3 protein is CASSSSRSGLRTDTQYF. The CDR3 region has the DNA TGTGCCAGCAGCTCGAGCAGATCAGGGTTGAGGACAGATACGCAGTATTTT.

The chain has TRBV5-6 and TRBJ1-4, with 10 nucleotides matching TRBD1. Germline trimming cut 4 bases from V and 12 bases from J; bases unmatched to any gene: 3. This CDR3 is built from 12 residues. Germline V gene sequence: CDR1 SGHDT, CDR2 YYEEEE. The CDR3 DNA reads TGTGCCAGCAGCGCGACAGGGGGCGAACTGTTTTTT. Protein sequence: CASSATGGELFF.

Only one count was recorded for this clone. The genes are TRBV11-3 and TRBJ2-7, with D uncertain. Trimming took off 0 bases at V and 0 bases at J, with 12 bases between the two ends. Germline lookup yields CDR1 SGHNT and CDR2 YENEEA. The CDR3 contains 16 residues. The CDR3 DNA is TGTGCCAGCAGCTTAGATCCAGCGCTGAGCTCCTACGAGCAGTACTTC. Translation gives CASSLDPALSSYEQYF.

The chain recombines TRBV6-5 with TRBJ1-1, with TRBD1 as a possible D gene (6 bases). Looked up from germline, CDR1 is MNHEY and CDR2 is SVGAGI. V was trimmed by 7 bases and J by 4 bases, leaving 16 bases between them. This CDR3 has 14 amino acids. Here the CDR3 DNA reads TGTGCCAGCACCGAAGGGGGGTCAAGCACTGAAGCTTTCTTT. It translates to CASTEGGSSTEAFF.

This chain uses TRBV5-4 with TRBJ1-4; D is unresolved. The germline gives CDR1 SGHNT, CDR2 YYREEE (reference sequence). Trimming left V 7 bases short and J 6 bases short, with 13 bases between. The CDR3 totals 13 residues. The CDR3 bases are TGTGCCAGCCGACAAGATTTAGATGAAAAACTGTTTTTT. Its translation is CASRQDLDEKLFF. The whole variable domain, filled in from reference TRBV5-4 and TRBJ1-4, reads ETGVTQSPTHLIKTRGQQVTLRCSSQSGHNTVSWYQQALGQGPQFIFQYYREEENGRGNFPPRFSGLQFPNYSSELNVNALELDDSALYLCASRQDLDEKLFFGSGTQLSVL.

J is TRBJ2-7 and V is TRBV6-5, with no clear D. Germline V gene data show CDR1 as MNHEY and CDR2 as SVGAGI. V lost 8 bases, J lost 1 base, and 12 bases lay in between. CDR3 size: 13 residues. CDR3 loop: CASRQADSYEQYF. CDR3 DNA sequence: TGTGCCAGCCGCCAGGCGGATTCCTACGAGCAGTACTTC.

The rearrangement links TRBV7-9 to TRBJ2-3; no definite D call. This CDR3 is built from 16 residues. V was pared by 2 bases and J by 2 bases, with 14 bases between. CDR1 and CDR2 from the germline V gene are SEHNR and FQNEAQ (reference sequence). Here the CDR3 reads CASSLIYGGYTDTQYF. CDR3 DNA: TGTGCCAGCAGCTTAATTTACGGCGGATACACAGATACGCAGTATTTT.

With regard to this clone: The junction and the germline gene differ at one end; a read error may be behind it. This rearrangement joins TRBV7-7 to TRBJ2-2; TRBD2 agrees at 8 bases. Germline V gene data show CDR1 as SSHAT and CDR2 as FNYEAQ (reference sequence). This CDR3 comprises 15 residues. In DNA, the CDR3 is TGTGCTAGCAGAGACGGGACTAGTAACACCGGGGAGCTGTTTTTT. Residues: CASRDGTSNTGELFF.

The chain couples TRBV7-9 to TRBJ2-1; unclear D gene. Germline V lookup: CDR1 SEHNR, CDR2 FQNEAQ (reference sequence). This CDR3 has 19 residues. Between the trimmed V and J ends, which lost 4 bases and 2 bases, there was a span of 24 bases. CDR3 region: CASSSKSNPAAPPYNEQFF. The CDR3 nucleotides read TGTGCCAGCAGCTCAAAGTCAAACCCGGCAGCCCCCCCCTACAATGAGCAGTTCTTC. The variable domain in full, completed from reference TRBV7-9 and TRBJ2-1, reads DTGVSQNPRHKITKRGQNVTFRCDPISEHNRLYWYRQTLGQGPEFLTYFQNEAQLEKSRLLSDRFSAERPKGSFSTLEIQRTEQGDSAMYLCASSSKSNPAAPPYNEQFFGPGTRLTVL.

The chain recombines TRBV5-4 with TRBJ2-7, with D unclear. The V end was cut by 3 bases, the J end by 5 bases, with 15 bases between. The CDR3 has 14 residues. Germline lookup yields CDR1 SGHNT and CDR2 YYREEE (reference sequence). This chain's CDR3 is CASSSGLTDNEQYF. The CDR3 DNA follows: TGTGCCAGCAGCTCGGGCCTCACCGACAACGAGCAGTACTTC.

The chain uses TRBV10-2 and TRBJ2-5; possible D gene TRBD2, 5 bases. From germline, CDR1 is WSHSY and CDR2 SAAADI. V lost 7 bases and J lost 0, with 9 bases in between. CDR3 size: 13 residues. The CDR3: CASKEDYQETQYF. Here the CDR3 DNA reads TGCGCCAGCAAGGAGGATTACCAAGAGACCCAGTACTTC.